Listed below are T cell receptor beta chains from one sample, sequenced in a study of T cells in Graves' hyperthyroidism and ophthalmopathy. TCRdb reanalysed the multiplex PCR reads using MiXCR and keeps one entry per CDR3 protein. The repertoire consists of about 550,000 distinct CDR3 sequences, with 20% to 25% occurring once and the leading ten covering roughly 29%. The sample taken for sequencing was blood. These receptors were collected from a man younger than 35 with Graves' hyperthyroidism. Each CDR3 is given with its conserved first and last residue.

>TRBJ2-2|TRBV10-3
CAISDATNTGELFF
>TRBJ1-6|TRBV5-1
CASSPMPDGLRSPLHF
>TRBJ2-7|TRBV14
CASSRVSRKTYEQYF
>TRBJ2-3|TRBV12-3/TRBV12-4
CASTPSEGLTDTQYF
>TRBJ2-7|TRBV5-6
CASSPVMSNYEQYF
>TRBJ2-3|TRBV19
CASRVRGGPDTQYF
>TRBJ2-2|TRBV30
CAWSRVSGELFF
>TRBJ1-1|TRBV14
CASSQLSVLGTKAFF
>TRBJ2-3|TRBV10-3
CAPVDRGITDTQYF
>TRBJ2-3|TRBV12-3/TRBV12-4
CASSLVVTDTQYF
>TRBJ2-1|TRBV12-3/TRBV12-4
CASSTPWTGGNEQFF
>TRBJ2-5|TRBV12-3/TRBV12-4
CASSLVGGDETQYF
>TRBJ2-5|TRBV15
CATSRDRSVETQYF
>TRBJ2-5|TRBV6-1
CASSVSLVGEETQYF
>TRBJ2-5|TRBV6-5
CASSYVANRETQYF
>TRBJ1-1|TRBV6-5
CASSRGQHTEAFF
>TRBJ1-3|TRBV4-1
CASSQVIPGGQAGNTIYF
>TRBJ2-7|TRBV28
CASSEGWEQYF
>TRBJ1-1|TRBV6-5
CASSSGHPNTEAFF
>TRBJ2-7|TRBV19
CATGGQTPYEQYF
>TRBJ2-7|TRBV15
CATSTRLQTPYEQYF
>TRBJ1-5|TRBV6-1
CASKVTWTSDQPQHF
>TRBJ2-2|TRBV10-1
CASSETGTDPGELFF
>TRBJ2-4|TRBV28
CASSSRTGNIQYF
>TRBJ2-5|TRBV27
CASSSKTQYF
>TRBJ1-1|TRBV30
CAWSGSPVEAFF
>TRBJ2-5|TRBV12-5
CASGPEGAQETQYF
>TRBJ2-7|TRBV5-1
CASSPPGAGRSYEQYF
>TRBJ1-2|TRBV19
CASRGDDGWNYGYTF
>TRBJ2-5|TRBV12-3/TRBV12-4
CASRNRTSVFQETQYF
>TRBJ2-5|TRBV20-1
CSARDRVTSLETQYF
>TRBJ2-5|TRBV28
CASTILAGETQYF
>TRBJ2-2|TRBV2
CASSRLSTGELFF
>TRBJ1-1|TRBV7-8
CASNSYKGSTEAFF
>TRBJ1-5|TRBV27
CASSLSTVHQPQHF
>TRBJ1-2|TRBV6-5
CAISFESGYTF
>TRBJ1-1|TRBV5-1
CASSWDGKNTEAFF
>TRBJ1-2|TRBV29-1
CSVDLHGEGRRGYTF
>TRBJ1-1|TRBV7-6
CASSLFGRLNTEAFF
>TRBJ1-6|TRBV4-1
CASSQVPTGNNSPLHF